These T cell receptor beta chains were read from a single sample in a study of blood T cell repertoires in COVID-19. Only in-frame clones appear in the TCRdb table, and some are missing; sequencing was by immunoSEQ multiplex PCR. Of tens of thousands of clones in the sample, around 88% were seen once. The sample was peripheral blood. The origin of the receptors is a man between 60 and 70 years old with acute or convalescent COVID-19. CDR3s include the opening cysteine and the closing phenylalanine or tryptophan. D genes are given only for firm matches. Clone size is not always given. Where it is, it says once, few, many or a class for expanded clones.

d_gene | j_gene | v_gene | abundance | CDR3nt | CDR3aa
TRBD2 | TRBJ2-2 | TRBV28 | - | TGTGCCAGCAATACTGGGACTAGCGGGAGGACGGGGGAGCTGTTTTTT | CASNTGTSGRTGELFF
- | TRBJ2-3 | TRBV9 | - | TGTGCCAGCAGCGTCCAGGTCACAGATACGCAGTATTTT | CASSVQVTDTQYF
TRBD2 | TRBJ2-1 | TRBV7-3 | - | TGTGCCAGCAGCTTATTTAGCGGGGATTGGGATGAGCAGTTCTTC | CASSLFSGDWDEQFF
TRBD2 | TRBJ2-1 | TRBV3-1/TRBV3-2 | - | TGTGCCAGCAGCCAAGTGGGGGAGGGAGGGTACAATGAGCAGTTCTTC | CASSQVGEGGYNEQFF
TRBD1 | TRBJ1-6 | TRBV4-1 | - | TGCGCCAGCAGCCAAGGGGGGACAGGGTCCAATAATTCACCCCTCCACTTT | CASSQGGTGSNNSPLHF
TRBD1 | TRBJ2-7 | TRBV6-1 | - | TGTGCCAGCAGTGAAGGGTTGGGACAGCACTACGAGCAGTACTTC | CASSEGLGQHYEQYF
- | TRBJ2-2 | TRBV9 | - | TGTGCCAGCAGCTCCCTGAACACCGGGGAGCTGTTTTTT | CASSSLNTGELFF
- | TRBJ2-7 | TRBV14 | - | TGTGCCAGCAGCCAAGAGCCCCGGCGGGATGCCTACGAGCAGTACTTC | CASSQEPRRDAYEQYF
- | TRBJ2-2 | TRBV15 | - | TGTGCCACCAGCAGAGATGTATACGGGGAGCTGTTTTTT | CATSRDVYGELFF
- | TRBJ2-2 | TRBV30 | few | TGTGCCTGGAGTCTGCGGCTAGCGAAGAACACCGGGGAGCTGTTTTTT | CAWSLRLAKNTGELFF
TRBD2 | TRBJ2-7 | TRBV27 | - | TGTGCCAGCAGTTTATTCTCAGCGGGAAGGAACGAGCAGTACTTC | CASSLFSAGRNEQYF
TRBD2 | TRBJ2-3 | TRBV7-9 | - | TGTGCCAGCAGCTTTTTACTAGCGGGAGTGGATACGCAGTATTTT | CASSFLLAGVDTQYF
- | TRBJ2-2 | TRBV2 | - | TGTGCCAGCAGTGAAGAGGGACTGATGAACACCGGGGAGCTGTTTTTT | CASSEEGLMNTGELFF
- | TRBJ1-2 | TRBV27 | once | TGTGCCAGCAGTTTATCTCGGGGGATTTATGGCTACACCTTC | CASSLSRGIYGYTF
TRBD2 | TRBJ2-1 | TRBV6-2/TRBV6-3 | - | TGTGCCAGCAGTCGTCCGGGACTAACCTTCAATGAGCAGTTCTTC | CASSRPGLTFNEQFF
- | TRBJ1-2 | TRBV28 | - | TGTGCCAGCAGGGCAGGGCCTAACTATGGCTACACCTTC | CASRAGPNYGYTF
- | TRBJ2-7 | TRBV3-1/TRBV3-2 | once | TGTGCCAGCAGCCAAGCCAACTACGAGCAGTACTTC | CASSQANYEQYF